Given below is one T cell receptor beta chain in context. CDR1 is LGHDT and CDR2 is YNNKEL in the germline V gene (reference sequence). Trimming took off 2 bases at V and 4 bases at J, with 8 bases between the two ends. CDR3 length: 13 amino acids. The data were taken from a study of T cell repertoires in cytomegalovirus infection. TCRdb redid the calling of the reads with MiXCR, one entry per CDR3 protein. The sample includes some 300,000 distinct CDR3 sequences, around 10% of them seen just once. This sequence was found in a human donor in good health (CMV status not recorded). Some clones in this sample may be carry-over from other donors' samples. Sequencing used PBMCs. The J gene is TRBJ1-2, the V gene TRBV3-1, with D hard to call. The CDR3 protein is CASSQSGSYGYTF. CDR3 sequence (DNA): TGTGCCAGCAGCCAATCCGGGAGCTATGGCTACACCTTC.